This passage covers 3 T cell receptor beta chains from one sample sequenced in a study of post-analysis software for immune sequencing data. Findings of the study overall: About 5 TRBV segments were significantly more frequent in patients than in controls. TRBV5-6, TRBV5-1 and TRBV20-1 were among these segments.

Incorporated into the TCR beta cDNA libraries were unique molecular identifiers, which served to reduce PCR and sequencing biases. Via MiXCR, TCRdb re-called the PCR reads, giving one row per CDR3 protein. The table lists 400,000 to 500,000 distinct CDR3 sequences, less than 40% of them singletons. These receptors have no identified antigens. The specimen was blood. Receptors were obtained from a girl aged 2 to 10 with multiple sclerosis.

The CDR3 DNA reads TGTGCCAGCAGCCTAGCTAGCGTCACGGCTCGGCAGTACTTC. This encodes CASSLASVTARQYF. The V and J genes are TRBV28 and TRBJ2-7; D is possibly TRBD2 (6 bases). Germline assignment: CDR1 MDHEN and CDR2 SYDVKM. The CDR3 extends over 14 amino acids. V lost 6 bases to trimming and J lost 9 bases, with 21 bases between them. Full variable domain (missing parts from reference TRBV28 and TRBJ2-7): DVKVTQSSRYLVKRTGEKVFLECVQDMDHENMFWYRQDPGLGLRLIYFSYDVKMKEKGDIPEGYSVSREKKERFSLILESASTNQTSMYLCASSLASVTARQYFGPGTRLTVT.

This sequence joins TRBV6-2 or TRBV6-3 and TRBJ1-5, with 7 bases that match TRBD1. Unmatched junction bases numbered 8, after V lost 6 bases and J lost 6 bases. The CDR3 contains 14 residues. The V gene's germline CDR1 is MNHEY and CDR2 SVGEGT. CDR3 sequence (DNA): TGTGCCAGCAGCTCGACAGGGTACCGTCAGCCCCAGCATTTT. This sequence encodes CASSSTGYRQPQHF.

The rearrangement uses TRBV5-1 and TRBJ1-2; perhaps TRBD1 as D (6 bases). CDR3 length: 14 amino acids. Germline CDR1 is SGHRS and CDR2 is YFSETQ. The V end was cut by 4 bases, the J end by 0 bases, with 10 bases between. CDR3 sequence reads: CASSITGTNYGYTF. The DNA of the CDR3 is TGCGCCAGCAGCATAACAGGGACTAACTATGGCTACACCTTC.